Below are 20 T cell receptor beta chains sequenced from a single sample in a study of vaccination effects on CD4 cells after COVID-19 (dated by TCRdb to 2022 to 2024). In the ViraFEST assay, PBMC were stimulated with viral peptide pools, and TCR sequencing was then used to find antigen-specific CD4+ T cell clonotypes based on their expansion. After 10 days of culture, CD4+ T cells were isolated with the EasySep CD4+ T cell isolation kit. PCR-confirmed SARS-CoV-2 infection had occurred in convalescent patients between March and December 2020, before the Alpha, Beta and Delta variants emerged in the United States. Each participant got two doses of an mRNA SARS-CoV-2 vaccine, either BNT162b2 or mRNA-1273. Antigen specificity for these receptors is unknown. The library was built by means of the immunoSEQ multiplex PCR assay. In TCRdb, the immuneACCESS table is reduced to in-frame sequences with V and J assigned. These tables do not hold every clone; where another copy was compared, an unresolved V gene accounts for under half, and the others remain unexplained. A total of 12,000 to 15,000 clones appear in this sample, roughly 78% of them only once. The ten largest clones capture 29% of the sample.

Specimen: CD4+ T cells from PBMCs cultured with HCoV-NL63 spike peptides, collected after COVID-19 vaccination. Sample cell subset or site, as interpreted from the label and publication: HCoV-NL63 spike overlapping peptide pool stimulation. Receptors were obtained from a human donor who had a prior SARS-CoV-2 infection.

The chain links TRBV9 to TRBJ1-1; D not certain. The CDR3 covers 17 residues. Germline CDR1 reads SGDLS; CDR2 reads YYNGEE. Trimming left V 0 bases short and J 0 bases short, with 15 bases between. CDR3 coding DNA: TGTGCCAGCAGCGTAGGTCGCCAGGACGGAATGAACACTGAAGCTTTCTTT. Amino acid sequence: CASSVGRQDGMNTEAFF.

The CDR3 nucleotides read TGTGCCACCAGTGACCAGAGCGGGAGTCTCACCGGGGAGCTGTTTTTT. It codes for CATSDQSGSLTGELFF. The chain recombines TRBV24-1 with TRBJ2-2; 8 nucleotides line up with TRBD2. This CDR3 has 16 amino acids. CDR1 is KGHDR, CDR2 SFDVKD, per germline. V shed 4 bases and J 4 bases; nucleotides not matched to a gene: 7.

The V gene is TRBV18, the J gene TRBJ2-7; D may be TRBD1 or TRBD2 (6 bases each). The length of the CDR3 is 14 residues. CDR1 and CDR2 (germline): KGHSH, LQKENI. V gave up 3 bases and J gave up 7 bases, with 16 bases separating them. The CDR3 nucleotides are TGTGCCAGCTCACCTCGCCCGGGGGCGAGTGAGCAGTACTTC. Translating gives CASSPRPGASEQYF.

The gene calls are TRBV5-1 and TRBJ2-7, with 8 bases that match TRBD1. J gave up 7 bases and V 2 bases, and 5 bases lay outside the gene matches. The germline V gene encodes CDR1 SGHRS and CDR2 YFSETQ. The CDR3 has 13 residues. The CDR3, as DNA: TGCGCCAGCAGCTTTCAGACAGGGGTGGAGCAGTACTTC. Translating it yields CASSFQTGVEQYF. Full variable domain (missing parts from reference TRBV5-1 and TRBJ2-7): KAGVTQTPRYLIKTRGQQVTLSCSPISGHRSVSWYQQTPGQGLQFLFEYFSETQRNKGNFPGRFSGRQFSNSRSEMNVSTLELGDSALYLCASSFQTGVEQYFGPGTRLTVT.

The chain is built from TRBV18 and TRBJ1-4; TRBD1 matches 9 bases. In germline, CDR1 is KGHSH, CDR2 LQKENI. This CDR3 has 15 residues. V shed 2 bases and J 11 bases; nucleotides not matched to a gene: 9. CDR3 residues: CASSPGWGQGGKLFF. CDR3 in DNA: TGTGCCAGCTCACCAGGCTGGGGACAGGGAGGGAAACTGTTTTTT. Combining the CDR3 with reference TRBV18 and TRBJ1-4 gives the whole variable domain NAGVMQNPRHLVRRRGQEARLRCSPMKGHSHVYWYRQLPEEGLKFMVYLQKENIIDESGMPKERFSAEFPKEGPSILRIQQVVRGDSAAYFCASSPGWGQGGKLFFGSGTQLSVL.

The chain is built from TRBV19 and TRBJ1-5; TRBD1 aligns across 8 bases. V was clipped by 8 bases and J by 4 bases; unmatched bases: 16. This CDR3 comprises 17 residues. Germline V gene sequence: CDR1 LNHDA, CDR2 SQIVND (reference sequence). The CDR3 sequence: CASQAKLQGARNQPQHF. CDR3 DNA: TGTGCCAGTCAAGCGAAACTCCAGGGGGCCAGAAATCAGCCCCAGCATTTT.

This clone occurred once. The gene calls are TRBV18 and TRBJ2-1; D is unclear. V shed 6 bases and J shed 0 bases, with 12 bases lying between them. The germline V gene has CDR1 KGHSH and CDR2 LQKENI. This CDR3 comprises 15 residues. Here the CDR3 reads CASSVQLSSYNEQFF. CDR3 in DNA: TGTGCCAGCTCGGTCCAGTTGAGCTCCTACAATGAGCAGTTCTTC.

The chain recombines TRBV29-1 with TRBJ2-3; 7 bases are shared with TRBD1. Germline assignment: CDR1 SQVTM and CDR2 ANQGSEA. CDR3 length equals 15 residues. J lost 1 base, V lost 8 bases, and 12 bases had no gene match. The CDR3 loop is CSIHDRAQGTDTQYF. CDR3 sequence (DNA): TGCAGCATTCATGACAGGGCCCAAGGCACAGATACGCAGTATTTT.

J is TRBJ1-6 and V is TRBV6-5; 10 bases are a match to TRBD1. The ends lost 7 bases at V and 8 bases at J; junction bases unmatched: 2. This CDR3 is 13 amino acids long. Germline V gene data show CDR1 as MNHEY and CDR2 as SVGAGI. DNA for the CDR3: TGTGCCAGCAACGGACAGGGGGATTCACCCCTCCACTTT. Residues: CASNGQGDSPLHF.

This clone turned up a few times. The V call is TRBV24-1, the J call TRBJ1-6; D remains ambiguous. Germline V lookup: CDR1 KGHDR, CDR2 SFDVKD. The CDR3 covers 10 residues. V lost 9 bases and J 9 bases, leaving 5 bases between the germline ends. CDR3 nucleotides: TGTGCCACCTACGGTTCACCCCTCCACTTT. Its protein is CATYGSPLHF.

This clone was found a few times. CDR3 sequence: CASSRAGATNEKLFF. The CDR3 DNA follows: TGTGCCAGCAGTCGCGCGGGGGCAACTAATGAAAAACTGTTTTTT. The chain is built from TRBV6-5 and TRBJ1-4; D is possibly TRBD1 (5 bases). V gave up 5 bases and J gave up 0 bases, with 10 bases separating them. The CDR3 loop spans 15 amino acids. CDR1 and CDR2 (germline): MNHEY, SVGAGI.

This clone was counted between two and nine times. The chain uses TRBV7-9 and TRBJ2-1; D is perhaps TRBD2 (5 bases). The CDR3 totals 17 residues. Germline lookup yields CDR1 SEHNR and CDR2 FQNEAQ (reference sequence). Trimming left V 3 bases short and J 4 bases short, with 19 bases between. The CDR3: CASSLGSSSGDYNEQFF. CDR3 coding DNA: TGTGCCAGCAGCTTGGGATCTTCGAGCGGAGATTACAATGAGCAGTTCTTC.

This clone was found once. The chain has TRBV30 and TRBJ1-6; no clear D gene. V was shortened by 0 bases and J by 8 bases, with 8 bases between the two germline ends. Germline V gene sequence: CDR1 GTSNPN, CDR2 SVGIG (reference sequence). The CDR3 consists of 13 residues. CDR3 bases: TGTGCCTGGAGTGTGGGGAATTATTCACCCCTCCACTTT. This gives the protein CAWSVGNYSPLHF.

On this clone itself: Other nucleotide sequences from this sample produce the same CDR3. The genes are TRBV6-1 and TRBJ1-6, with D perhaps TRBD1 (5 bases). The germline V gene encodes CDR1 MNHNS and CDR2 SASEGT. Trimming pared 2 bases from V and 7 bases from J, leaving 18 bases between. The CDR3 runs to 17 residues. The CDR3 region has the DNA TGTGCCAGCAGTGAATCTCTGGGGGGGGTAGGGAATTCACCCCTCCACTTT. Translation gives CASSESLGGVGNSPLHF.

This sequence joins TRBV12-3 or TRBV12-4 and TRBJ1-1; D gene unclear. V dropped 0 bases and J dropped 5 bases, with 7 bases sitting between them. The CDR3 loop spans 13 amino acids. Here the CDR3 reads CASSLAPVTEAFF. The CDR3 region has the DNA TGTGCCAGCAGTTTAGCCCCAGTGACTGAAGCTTTCTTT.

CDR3 residues: CASSLTGGDSPLHF. The CDR3 DNA is TGTGCCAGCAGCTTAACTGGGGGGGATTCACCCCTCCACTTT. This sequence joins TRBV7-3 and TRBJ1-6; possible D gene TRBD1, 5 bases. The CDR3 is 14 residues long. Germline CDR1 and CDR2: SGHTA and FQGTGA. V lost 0 bases and J 8 bases, leaving 8 bases between the germline ends.

The V call is TRBV11-3, the J call TRBJ2-7, with 10 bases aligning to TRBD2. The length of the CDR3 is 16 residues. Looked up from germline, CDR1 is SGHNT and CDR2 is YENEEA. V gave up 2 bases and J gave up 3 bases; unmatched junction bases: 7. The CDR3 bases are TGTGCCAGCAGCTTATTCGGGACTAGCGTAAACTACGAGCAGTACTTC. Translating gives CASSLFGTSVNYEQYF.

V is TRBV3-1 (or the pseudogene TRBV3-2) and J is TRBJ2-7, with a possible D match to TRBD1 (5 bases). Trimming removed 1 base at V and 4 bases at J, with 17 bases between. This CDR3 is 16 amino acids long. The V gene's germline CDR1 is LGHDT and CDR2 YNNKEL (reference sequence). CDR3 residues: CASSQVAWGSMYEQYF. The DNA for the CDR3 is TGTGCCAGCAGCCAAGTTGCATGGGGCAGTATGTACGAGCAGTACTTC.

The V call is TRBV30, the J call TRBJ2-3; D might be TRBD1 (5 bases). Between the trimmed V and J ends, which lost 2 bases and 0 bases, there was a span of 15 bases. This CDR3 has 16 residues. The germline gives CDR1 GTSNPN, CDR2 SVGIG (reference sequence). CDR3 loop: CAWSSPGITSTDTQYF. Here the CDR3 DNA reads TGTGCCTGGAGTTCCCCAGGGATTACTAGCACAGATACGCAGTATTTT.

The chain employs TRBV5-1 and TRBJ2-7; perhaps TRBD1 as D (5 bases). Germline assignment: CDR1 SGHRS and CDR2 YFSETQ. The V gene lost 4 bases and the J gene lost 9 bases, with 17 bases spanning the gap. The CDR3 totals 13 residues. CDR3 region: CASSPSFREVQYF. Here the CDR3 DNA reads TGCGCCAGCAGCCCTTCCTTCAGGGAAGTGCAGTACTTC.